This T cell receptor beta chain was retrieved from a study of radiotherapy plus CTLA-4 blockade in lung cancer. Study-wide context: The study recorded objective responses in 18% of patients and disease control in 31%.

Study-wide results and caveats: Once radiotherapy plus ipilimumab had been given, TCR clones derived from tumor expanded in blood.

In regard to this clone: Its antigen is not identified.

The germline CDR1 and CDR2 sequences are SEHNR and FQNEAQ (reference sequence). V lost 5 bases to trimming and J lost 7 bases; unmatched junction nucleotides: 9. The CDR3 is made up of 15 amino acids. TCRdb's copy holds only in-frame clones and misses some; the assay was immunoSEQ multiplex PCR. Counted here are 75,000 to 100,000 clones, 65% to 85% occurring once; the ten biggest clones make up 2.8%. The receptor was isolated from a human donor with non-small cell lung cancer who had a partial response to radiotherapy plus ipilimumab. Some clones in this sample may be carry-over from other donors' samples. Here the sequenced sample was peripheral blood, taken from a patient treated with radiotherapy plus ipilimumab. The chain links TRBV7-9 to TRBJ1-4, with TRBD1 identical over 8 bases. Here the CDR3 DNA reads TGTGCCAGCAGCATCACGACAGGGGTGGGTGAAAAACTGTTTTTT. As protein: CASSITTGVGEKLFF. The full variable domain, in which reference TRBV7-9 and TRBJ1-4 provide the parts outside the CDR3, is DTGVSQNPRHKITKRGQNVTFRCDPISEHNRLYWYRQTLGQGPEFLTYFQNEAQLEKSRLLSDRFSAERPKGSFSTLEIQRTEQGDSAMYLCASSITTGVGEKLFFGSGTQLSVL.